This TCR beta chain was profiled in a study of beta chain features in type 1 diabetes. Background on the study: The samples had 107,917,701 sorted cells examined in all.

The authors reverse transcribed all of the isolated RNA, so sequencing captured expressed TCRB transcripts. Only in-frame clones appear in the TCRdb table, and some are missing; sequencing was by immunoSEQ multiplex PCR. The sample has under 200,000 clones; about 8.1% are singletons. This clone was seen repeatedly, ten times or more. The germline V gene encodes CDR1 SGHTA and CDR2 FQGNSA. This CDR3 region has 11 residues. The V gene lost 0 bases and the J gene lost 9 bases, with 6 bases spanning the gap. This receptor was identified in a man aged 18 to 30 in good health. Source material: central memory CD4+ T cells from blood. The chain is built from TRBV7-2 and TRBJ2-7; unclear D gene. For the CDR3, the DNA is TGTGCCAGCAGCTTAGCGACTCGGCAGTACTTC. Amino acids: CASSLATRQYF.